This T cell receptor beta chain was obtained from a study of blood T cell repertoires in COVID-19. Participant ages covered about 18 to 89 years across about two dozen US areas. Cohorts were assigned according to the clinical history that participants reported. Here immunoSEQ multiplex PCR was the method, and the copy in TCRdb shows in-frame clones only, minus some. The table records 200,000 to 250,000 clones, roughly 90% of them present only once. V was cut by 0 bases and J by 5 bases, with 13 bases left in between. Germline loops: CDR1 LGHNA, CDR2 YSLEER. The CDR3 has 15 residues. The TCR originated in a middle-aged woman with acute COVID-19. Sequenced: PBMCs or T cells enriched from blood (not recorded which). The chain recombines TRBV4-3 with TRBJ1-1; unclear D gene. CDR3 coding DNA: TGCGCCAGCAGCCAAGATGGGTCCCGCGGGACTGAAGCTTTCTTT. Translation: CASSQDGSRGTEAFF.